The 20 T cell receptor beta chains below all came from one sample that was sequenced in a study of CD8+CD57+ T cells in acquired aplastic anemia. Profiling that covered TCR beta VDJ and CDR3 relied on genomic DNA as its template. Via MiXCR, TCRdb re-called the reads, giving one row per CDR3 protein. The data hold a few hundred thousand distinct CDR3 sequences, with around 72% observed a single time. The sample taken for sequencing was sorted CD4+, CD8+, or CD8+CD57+ T cells (not recorded which) from PBMCs. The receptors come from a human donor in good health, serving as a control.

This chain joins TRBV5-1 and TRBJ2-7; D is uncertain. The CDR3 totals 11 residues. Per the germline V gene, CDR1 is SGHRS and CDR2 is YFSETQ. Trimming removed 2 bases from V and 6 bases from J, with 6 bases in between. This chain's CDR3 is CASSLSCEQYF. In DNA form, the CDR3 reads TGCGCCAGCAGCTTATCTTGCGAGCAGTACTTC.

The chain has TRBV10-3 and TRBJ2-1, with TRBD1 matching 7 bases. The germline V gene has CDR1 ENHRY and CDR2 SYGVKD. The CDR3 extends over 15 amino acids. With V trimmed by 6 bases and J by 2 bases, 7 bases remained unmatched. The CDR3 bases are TGTGCCATCAGCCTTACAGGGGCGACCTACAATGAGCAGTTCTTC. It encodes CAISLTGATYNEQFF.

The chain joins TRBV7-7 to TRBJ2-5, with TRBD2 matching 10 bases. The J segment lost 1 base and the V segment lost 1 base, leaving 6 bases of the junction unmatched. Germline V CDR1 and CDR2: SSHAT, FNYEAQ (reference sequence). The CDR3 length is 17 residues. This chain's CDR3 is CASSLGAVAGGQETQYF. The DNA of the CDR3 is TGTGCCAGCAGCTTAGGAGCGGTAGCGGGGGGCCAAGAGACCCAGTACTTC.

V usage is TRBV15 and J usage is TRBJ2-5, with D possibly matching TRBD2 (6 bases). Trimming cost V 7 bases and J 10 bases, with 25 bases left between them. Germline V CDR1 and CDR2: LNHNV, YYDKDF (reference sequence). This CDR3 has 15 amino acids. In DNA, the CDR3 is TGTGCCACCAAAAGAGAACCGGCGGCACGCGGGGACCAGTACTTC. Translating gives CATKREPAARGDQYF.

This clonotype has only one observation. The CDR3 region has the DNA TGTGCCAGCAGCTCCCAGGGGGCTGGAAAGCCCCAGCATTTT. Its protein product is CASSSQGAGKPQHF. This chain uses TRBV7-2 with TRBJ1-3; 8 positions agree with TRBD1. The DNA end is more similar to TRBJ1-5, so the J call may be wrong. The CDR3 consists of 14 residues. The V gene's germline CDR1 is SGHTA and CDR2 FQGNSA.

Remarks on this clonotype: Without the conserved terminal phenylalanine or tryptophan, this CDR3 likely stems from a read error. The V call is TRBV10-3, the J call TRBJ1-1, with a possible D match to TRBD1 (6 bases). The ends were cut back, 10 bases at V and 6 bases at J, with 21 bases in the middle. CDR1 and CDR2 from the germline V gene are ENHRY and SYGVKD. The CDR3 runs 14 residues. CDR3 coding DNA: TGTGCCAGCAGCCGGTACAGGGAAGGCTCTGAAGCTTTCTAT. Its protein is CASSRYREGSEAFY.

The rearrangement joins TRBV7-2 to TRBJ2-7, with D maybe TRBD2 (5 bases). The CDR3 is 15 residues long. Germline values: CDR1 SGHTA, CDR2 FQGNSA. With 3 bases removed from V and 6 bases from J, the gap between germline ends came to 18 bases. The DNA for the CDR3 is TGTGCCAGCAGCTTGACAAACGGACCTAGCAGCGAGCAGTACTTC. It encodes CASSLTNGPSSEQYF.

This clonotype occurred many times. The V call is TRBV7-2, the J call TRBJ2-1, with 10 bases fitting TRBD2. The CDR3 spans 14 residues. Germline-derived CDR1 and CDR2 are SGHTA and FQGNSA. The trim removed 0 bases at V and 7 bases at J, leaving 0 bases unmatched. The DNA for the CDR3 is TGTGCCAGCAGCTTAGCACTAGCGGGGAATGAGCAGTTCTTC. Its translation: CASSLALAGNEQFF.

Ten or more counts support this clonotype. The chain employs TRBV12-3 or TRBV12-4 and TRBJ1-1; D remains unclear. V lost 3 bases to trimming and J lost 1 base, with 9 bases between them. The CDR3 extends over 14 amino acids. CDR3 sequence: CASSFRAGNTEAFF. DNA of the CDR3: TGTGCCAGCAGTTTCCGGGCGGGGAACACTGAAGCTTTCTTT.

Concerning this clonotype itself: In this CDR3 the conserved last residue, phenylalanine or tryptophan, is missing, so a read error is likely. The limits of the CDR3 on the DNA are not certain, so only TCRdb's listed CDR3 is given. The chain has TRBV10-3 and TRBJ1-1. With termini counted, the CDR3 has 17 amino acids. Germline-derived CDR1 and CDR2 are ENHRY and SYGVKD. CDR3 sequence: CASSVGTSGIGNTEAFG.

Turning to this clonotype: Germline and junction disagree at one end, which may indicate a read error. The chain recombines TRBV9 with TRBJ2-5, with 10 bases matching TRBD1. The CDR3 has 14 residues. CDR1 is SGDLS, CDR2 YYNGEE, per germline. The CDR3 region has the DNA TGCGCCAGCAGCCGTCGACAGGGGGCCGAGACCCAGTACTTC. Amino acid sequence: CASSRRQGAETQYF.

J is TRBJ2-2 and V is TRBV5-5; no clear D gene. V lost 4 bases, J lost 4 bases, and 14 bases lay in between. The CDR3 spans 15 residues. Germline V CDR1 and CDR2: SGHKS, YYEKEE (reference sequence). CDR3 region: CASSRPRGITGELFF. In DNA form, the CDR3 reads TGTGCCAGCAGCCGGCCACGTGGTATCACCGGGGAGCTGTTTTTT.

V is TRBV25-1 and J is TRBJ1-1; D gene ambiguous. The germline CDR1 and CDR2 sequences are MGHDK and SYGVNS. This CDR3 has 17 amino acids. Trimming left V 6 bases short and J 5 bases short, with 25 bases between. DNA of the CDR3: TGTGCCAGCAGGACGAACCTGGGATGGGCGCAGAGGACTGAAGCTTTCTTT. This translates into CASRTNLGWAQRTEAFF.

This rearrangement joins TRBV29-1 to TRBJ1-1; D is unresolved. The germline V gene encodes CDR1 SQVTM and CDR2 ANQGSEA. V dropped 1 base and J dropped 7 bases, with 7 bases sitting between them. The CDR3 is made up of 11 amino acids. CDR3 protein: CSVEGVVEAFF. DNA of the CDR3: TGCAGCGTTGAAGGCGTGGTTGAAGCTTTCTTT.

This clonotype was found many times. The chain uses TRBV7-2 and TRBJ2-3; 8 bases match TRBD2. CDR1 is SGHTA, CDR2 FQGNSA, per germline. V was clipped by 3 bases and J by 10 bases; unmatched bases: 6. There are 13 residues in the CDR3. This CDR3 reads CASSLGTSYPQYF. In nucleotides, the CDR3 is TGTGCCAGCAGCTTGGGGACTAGTTACCCGCAGTATTTT.

This clonotype was seen many times. The chain combines TRBV2 with TRBJ1-6; the match to TRBD1 covers 7 bases. V was pared by 6 bases and J by 8 bases, with 4 bases of the junction left unmatched. The CDR3 is 13 amino acids. Germline V gene lookup returns CDR1 SNHLY and CDR2 FYNNEI. The CDR3 sequence: CASRSDRDSPLHF. The CDR3 DNA is TGTGCCAGCAGGTCAGACAGGGATTCACCCCTCCACTTT.

This sequence joins TRBV20-1 and TRBJ2-7, with unresolved D. The J call may not be correct, given that the DNA end is closer to TRBJ2-1. The CDR3 length is 12 residues. The germline CDR1 and CDR2 sequences are DFQATT and SNEGSKA (reference sequence). The CDR3 loop reads CSARDWANEQFF. DNA of the CDR3: TGCAGTGCTAGAGATTGGGCAAATGAGCAGTTCTTC.

The chain combines TRBV12-3 or TRBV12-4 with TRBJ1-5, with D maybe TRBD1 (6 bases). The CDR3 length is 14 residues. V was clipped by 6 bases and J by 6 bases, with 15 bases between them. The CDR3 DNA reads TGTGCCAGCAGCCACGGGGGGCGCGCTCAGCCCCAGCATTTT. Translating gives CASSHGGRAQPQHF.

The genes are TRBV20-1 and TRBJ2-1, with D possibly TRBD1 on 6 matching bases. Trimming pared 4 bases from V and 2 bases from J, leaving 12 bases between. The CDR3 totals 14 residues. In germline, CDR1 is DFQATT, CDR2 SNEGSKA (reference sequence). This CDR3 is CSAKGWGPYNEQFF. CDR3 nucleotides: TGCAGTGCTAAGGGGTGGGGGCCCTACAATGAGCAGTTCTTC.

The genes are TRBV15 and TRBJ1-6, with 7 bases that match TRBD1. In germline, CDR1 is LNHNV, CDR2 YYDKDF (reference sequence). J was trimmed by 10 bases and V by 5 bases; bases with no gene match: 8. This CDR3 spans 14 amino acids. CDR3: CATSRDRVGSPLHF. The CDR3 coding sequence is TGTGCCACCAGCCGTGACAGGGTAGGATCACCCCTCCACTTT. Drawing the rest from reference TRBV15 and TRBJ1-6, the complete variable domain is DAMVIQNPRYQVTQFGKPVTLSCSQTLNHNVMYWYQQKSSQAPKLLFHYYDKDFNNEADTPDNFQSRRPNTSFCFLDIRSPGLGDTAMYLCATSRDRVGSPLHFGNGTRLTVT.